These 16 T cell receptor beta chains share one sample of origin, sequenced in a study of regulatory T cells in long-lasting Graves disease. As to time point: newly diagnosed GD, antithyroid drugs for less than 3 months. The TCR library was made from RNA extracted from PBMCs. Construction of the TCR beta libraries employed iRepertoire HTBI primers in conjunction with Arm-PCR of CDR3 regions. TCRdb itself ran the multiplex PCR reads through MiXCR, one entry per CDR3 protein. The sample holds some 500,000 distinct CDR3 sequences, roughly 15% seen once. Separately, the same data were catalogued under a study of T cells in Graves' hyperthyroidism and ophthalmopathy.

The material was peripheral blood mononuclear cells (PBMCs), obtained at new diagnosis, from a patient treated with antithyroid drugs. These receptor sequences come from a woman between 40 and 65 years old with Graves disease.

In this sample, this clonotype turned up a few times. This chain uses TRBV10-3 with TRBJ2-2; D unclear. CDR3 length: 12 residues. The germline gives CDR1 ENHRY, CDR2 SYGVKD. Between the trimmed V and J ends, which lost 7 bases and 6 bases, there was a span of 9 bases. CDR3 DNA: TGTGCCATCAAGAGTGGCGCCGGGGAGCTGTTTTTT. Residues: CAIKSGAGELFF.

This clonotype was seen many times. The chain's CDR3 is CASSPPSGDKDTEAFF. CDR3 DNA sequence: TGTGCCAGCTCACCACCGTCCGGGGATAAGGACACTGAAGCTTTCTTT. The V gene is TRBV18, the J gene TRBJ1-1; D is unclear. The CDR3 sequence is 16 residues long. Germline assignment: CDR1 KGHSH and CDR2 LQKENI. The V end lost 0 bases, the J end lost 3 bases, and 14 bases lay between the germline ends. Using reference TRBV18 and TRBJ1-1 for the parts outside the CDR3, the full variable domain is NAGVMQNPRHLVRRRGQEARLRCSPMKGHSHVYWYRQLPEEGLKFMVYLQKENIIDESGMPKERFSAEFPKEGPSILRIQQVVRGDSAAYFCASSPPSGDKDTEAFFGQGTRLTVV.

This clonotype was seen a few times. This chain links TRBV5-4 with TRBJ2-5, with 10 bases identical to TRBD2. Germline V gene data show CDR1 as SGHNT and CDR2 as YYREEE (reference sequence). With V trimmed by 3 bases and J by 5 bases, 13 bases remained unmatched. The CDR3 has 17 amino acids. Here the CDR3 reads CASSWGPASGGRETQYF. CDR3 nucleotide sequence: TGTGCCAGCAGCTGGGGTCCCGCTAGCGGGGGCCGGGAGACCCAGTACTTC.

This clonotype was recorded at least ten times. The CDR3 region is CASSADGGGNQPQHF. CDR3 sequence (DNA): TGTGCCAGTAGTGCCGATGGGGGAGGCAATCAGCCCCAGCATTTT. The chain employs TRBV19 and TRBJ1-5, with D possibly matching TRBD1 (5 bases). V lost 5 bases and J lost 2, with 13 bases in between. The CDR3 totals 15 residues. Per germline, CDR1 LNHDA and CDR2 SQIVND (reference sequence).

This clonotype was detected ten times or more. The genes are TRBV2 and TRBJ2-2; D is uncertain. V was cut by 5 bases and J by 6 bases, with 10 bases left in between. CDR1 SNHLY and CDR2 FYNNEI come from the germline V gene. This CDR3 comprises 13 residues. The CDR3, as DNA: TGTGCCAGCAGTTCGACCCGATCCGGGGAGCTGTTTTTT. As protein: CASSSTRSGELFF.

The chain employs TRBV4-1 and TRBJ2-5; 10 bases agree with TRBD2. After removal of 2 bases from V and 4 bases from J, the junction contained 10 bases not matched to a gene. The CDR3 extends over 17 amino acids. Germline values: CDR1 MGHRA, CDR2 YSYEKL. CDR3 in DNA: TGCGCCAGCAGCCAAATGCACAGCGGGGGGGCTGGAGAGACCCAGTACTTC. This gives the protein CASSQMHSGGAGETQYF.

There are many counts of this clonotype. V is TRBV6-1 and J is TRBJ1-2; TRBD1 matches 8 bases. The germline CDR1 and CDR2 sequences are MNHNS and SASEGT. The V segment lost 6 bases and the J segment 5 bases; nucleotides outside the gene matches: 5. CDR3 size: 13 residues. The CDR3 spells CASSQDREYGYTF. CDR3 bases: TGTGCCAGCAGCCAGGACAGGGAATATGGCTACACCTTC.

Many counts were recorded for this clonotype. The chain employs TRBV2 and TRBJ1-5; no clear D gene. The CDR3 covers 13 residues. Per the germline V gene, CDR1 is SNHLY and CDR2 is FYNNEI. The germline V and J ends were trimmed by 7 bases and 4 bases, with 11 bases remaining between them. The CDR3 nucleotides read TGTGCCAGCAAGCGGACGGAAAATCAGCCCCAGCATTTT. Its translation: CASKRTENQPQHF.

In its sample, this clonotype was seen many times. The chain combines TRBV20-1 with TRBJ1-1, with D unresolved. Germline-derived CDR1 and CDR2 are DFQATT and SNEGSKA (reference sequence). The CDR3 contains 12 residues. Trimming removed 1 base from V and 0 bases from J, with 3 bases in between. The CDR3 DNA reads TGCAGTGCTAGAGGTCTGAACACTGAAGCTTTCTTT. Amino acid sequence: CSARGLNTEAFF.

With regard to this clonotype: A read error is possible here, since a much larger clone lies one base away. V gene TRBV5-1 combines with J gene TRBJ2-7; D possibly corresponds to TRBD1 (6 bases). CDR3 length equals 13 residues. V was shortened by 4 bases and J by 3 bases, with 11 bases between the two germline ends. Germline V lookup: CDR1 SGHRS, CDR2 YFSETQ. CDR3 DNA: TGCGCCAGCAGCCCGGACAGCTTCTACGAGCAGTACTTC. Protein: CASSPDSFYEQYF.

This clonotype came up many times. The V gene is TRBV28, the J gene TRBJ1-1, with D possibly TRBD1 on 5 matching bases. Germline V gene data show CDR1 as MDHEN and CDR2 as SYDVKM. The CDR3 spans 12 residues. The CDR3 nucleotides are TGTGCTTACAAGGGGCCAAACACTGAAGCTTTCTTT. Its translation is CAYKGPNTEAFF.

J is TRBJ1-2 and V is TRBV29-1, with D maybe TRBD1 (6 bases). The CDR3 contains 12 residues. CDR1 is SQVTM and CDR2 is ANQGSEA in the germline V gene. Trimming cost V 3 bases and J 4 bases, with 9 bases left between them. This CDR3 reads CSVDRGIYGYTF. Written as DNA, the CDR3 is TGCAGCGTTGACAGGGGAATCTATGGCTACACCTTC.

This clonotype was observed many times. The V call is TRBV11-2, the J call TRBJ1-6; unclear D gene. With 1 base removed from V and 8 bases from J, the gap between germline ends came to 12 bases. The CDR3 runs 15 residues. In germline, CDR1 is SGHAT, CDR2 FQNNGV. The CDR3, as DNA: TGTGCCAGCAGCTTAGGGGGAGGGAGGTATTCACCCCTCCACTTT. Its translation is CASSLGGGRYSPLHF. The variable domain in full, with the rest retrieved from reference TRBV11-2 and TRBJ1-6, is EAGVAQSPRYKIIEKRQSVAFWCNPISGHATLYWYQQILGQGPKLLIQFQNNGVVDDSQLPKDRFSAERLKGVDSTLKIQPAKLEDSAVYLCASSLGGGRYSPLHFGNGTRLTVT.

To note about this clonotype: A much larger clone is a single base away; this may be a read error. The chain uses TRBV2 and TRBJ1-5; the D is unclear. The CDR3 sequence is 14 residues long. V shed 1 base and J shed 5 bases, with 9 bases lying between them. Germline CDR1 is SNHLY and CDR2 is FYNNEI. As DNA, the CDR3 is TGTGCCAGCAGTGAAGGACGGGTTTATCAGCCCCAGCATTTT. Residues: CASSEGRVYQPQHF. Based on the CDR3 plus reference TRBV2 and TRBJ1-5, the full variable domain is EPEVTQTPSHQVTQMGQEVILRCVPISNHLYFYWYRQILGQKVEFLVSFYNNEISEKSEIFDDQFSVERPDGSNFTLKIRSTKLEDSAMYFCASSEGRVYQPQHFGDGTRLSIL.

At least ten counts were recorded for this clonotype. The CDR3 region has the DNA TGTGCCAGCAGTGCCTTTCCGGCGGACTCAGAGACCCAGTACTTC. Amino acids: CASSAFPADSETQYF. V is TRBV7-3 and J is TRBJ2-5; D is perhaps TRBD2 (5 bases). The CDR3 has 15 residues. V shed 6 bases and J shed 4 bases, with 18 bases lying between them. Germline V gene sequence: CDR1 SGHTA, CDR2 FQGTGA.

The sample holds many counts of this clonotype. This CDR3 reads CASSSSGSPSNYGYTF. CDR3 DNA sequence: TGTGCCAGCAGCTCCTCAGGGAGTCCGTCTAACTATGGCTACACCTTC. V gene TRBV7-9 combines with J gene TRBJ1-2; maybe TRBD1 (5 bases). The CDR3 has 16 residues. The germline gives CDR1 SEHNR, CDR2 FQNEAQ (reference sequence). V lost 4 bases to trimming and J lost 0 bases, with 15 bases between them.